Each of the 30 T cell receptor beta chains below was sequenced from the same sample in a study of T-cell memory formation after mild COVID-19 (dated by TCRdb to about 2021). Library construction relied on 5' RACE. Instrument used: Illumina NovaSeq 6000. The public reads were run again by TCRdb, first through fastp at Q25 and then through MiXCR, and only productive beta chains were kept. Rows with a matching CDR3 protein are joined into one entry that keeps the most common DNA and genes. The sample table lists roughly 200,000 distinct CDR3 sequences, about 22% of them with a count of one. The ten largest clones add up to roughly 23% of the sample. Material: PBMCs or a T cell subset sorted from them (not recorded which). All receptors come from an adult woman who had mild COVID-19 (a few samples of this study predate the infection). The sample titles of this study are shuffled in the database, so cell type and time point are left out; the donor was told from shared clones.

This clonotype occurred a few times. This chain joins TRBV4-2 and TRBJ2-1, with D perhaps assigned TRBD1 or TRBD2 (6 bases each). From germline, CDR1 is LGHNA and CDR2 YNFKEQ. This CDR3 spans 18 amino acids. Trimming left V 0 bases short and J 4 bases short, with 19 bases between. CDR3 in DNA: TGTGCCAGCAGCCAAGATAGGGGGGAGGAGTATGGTTACAATGAGCAGTTCTTC. It codes for CASSQDRGEEYGYNEQFF.

This rearrangement joins TRBV6-2 or TRBV6-3 to TRBJ2-3; maybe TRBD2 (6 bases). The CDR3 loop spans 14 amino acids. The germline V and J ends were trimmed by 2 bases and 6 bases, with 12 bases remaining between them. CDR1 and CDR2 from the germline V gene are MNHEY and SVGEGT. In DNA, the CDR3 is TGTGCCAGCAGTTACCGGGGGAGTACCGATACGCAGTATTTT. Its protein product is CASSYRGSTDTQYF.

V usage is TRBV12-3 or TRBV12-4 and J usage is TRBJ1-1, with 9 bases fitting TRBD1. Trimming at V came to 10 bases and at J to 1 base, leaving 4 bases not matched to a gene. The CDR3 is 13 residues long. This CDR3 reads CATTTGGNTEAFF. In nucleotides, the CDR3 is TGTGCCACGACGACAGGGGGGAACACTGAAGCTTTCTTT.

This clonotype turned up a few times. The chain joins TRBV11-2 to TRBJ2-7, with 12 bases aligning to TRBD2. This CDR3 region has 15 residues. Germline V gene lookup returns CDR1 SGHAT and CDR2 FQNNGV. J was trimmed by 2 bases and V by 6 bases; bases with no gene match: 5. CDR3 amino acids: CASRFLAGGTYEQYF. In DNA form, the CDR3 reads TGTGCCAGCAGATTTCTAGCGGGAGGGACCTACGAGCAGTACTTC.

This chain links TRBV24-1 with TRBJ1-1, with D unclear. Germline V gene lookup returns CDR1 KGHDR and CDR2 SFDVKD. V shed 9 bases and J shed 1 base, with 8 bases lying between them. The length of the CDR3 is 12 residues. DNA of the CDR3: TGTGCCACCCGGTCCGGGAACACTGAAGCTTTCTTT. This codes for CATRSGNTEAFF.

The chain employs TRBV20-1 and TRBJ2-1; D call uncertain. The CDR3 totals 17 residues. Germline CDR1 reads DFQATT; CDR2 reads SNEGSKA (reference sequence). V was pared by 1 base and J by 4 bases, with 20 bases between. This chain's CDR3 is CSARAPGVADPYNEQFF. CDR3 coding DNA: TGCAGTGCTAGAGCCCCTGGAGTGGCGGACCCTTACAATGAGCAGTTCTTC.

The chain links TRBV19 to TRBJ2-1; 8 bases are a match to TRBD2. Trimming removed 7 bases from V and 3 bases from J; junction bases left unmatched: 8. The CDR3 extends over 15 amino acids. Germline CDR1 and CDR2: LNHDA and SQIVND (reference sequence). This CDR3 is CASTAAGAVYNEQFF. CDR3 DNA sequence: TGTGCCAGTACCGCAGCGGGGGCAGTCTACAATGAGCAGTTCTTC.

V gene TRBV3-1 combines with J gene TRBJ2-2; D may be TRBD1 (5 bases). The V gene lost 3 bases and the J gene lost 5 bases, with 10 bases spanning the gap. CDR1 is LGHDT and CDR2 is YNNKEL in the germline V gene (reference sequence). The CDR3 loop spans 14 amino acids. For the CDR3, the DNA is TGTGCCAGCAGCCATAGTCAGGGTACCGGGGAGCTGTTTTTT. Translating gives CASSHSQGTGELFF.

This clonotype showed up just a few times. This sequence joins TRBV18 and TRBJ2-7; weak D call: TRBD1 (6 bases). The CDR3 spans 15 residues. Germline V gene sequence: CDR1 KGHSH, CDR2 LQKENI. Trimming stripped 0 bases from V and 6 bases from J, with 15 bases between. CDR3 coding DNA: TGTGCCAGCTCACCACCGGACAGCCCTGTTGGCGAGCAGTACTTC. Its protein product is CASSPPDSPVGEQYF. Based on the CDR3 plus reference TRBV18 and TRBJ2-7, the full variable domain is NAGVMQNPRHLVRRRGQEARLRCSPMKGHSHVYWYRQLPEEGLKFMVYLQKENIIDESGMPKERFSAEFPKEGPSILRIQQVVRGDSAAYFCASSPPDSPVGEQYFGPGTRLTVT.

The chain uses TRBV18 and TRBJ2-1, with D perhaps TRBD1 or TRBD2 (5 bases each). From germline, CDR1 is KGHSH and CDR2 LQKENI. Trimming took 4 bases from V and 6 from J, leaving 16 bases between them. The length of the CDR3 is 15 residues. DNA of the CDR3: TGTGCCAGCTCACTATGGAGGCAGGGTGGCAATGAGCAGTTCTTC. Translating gives CASSLWRQGGNEQFF.

This clonotype has more than one count but fewer than ten. The V call is TRBV7-2, the J call TRBJ2-2, with 8 bases that match TRBD2. Germline V CDR1 and CDR2: SGHTA, FQGNSA. This CDR3 is built from 14 residues. Germline trimming cut 4 bases from V and 6 bases from J; bases unmatched to any gene: 4. CDR3 nucleotide sequence: TGTGCCAGCAGCTCAAGACTAGCGCCCGGGGAGCTGTTTTTT. This gives the protein CASSSRLAPGELFF.

The V call is TRBV7-8, the J call TRBJ2-5; no firm D call. V lost 3 bases to trimming and J lost 0 bases, with 14 bases between them. Germline loops: CDR1 SGHVS, CDR2 FQNEAQ. This CDR3 has 16 amino acids. CDR3 loop: CASSLRNDPYQETQYF. The CDR3 DNA reads TGTGCCAGCAGCTTGCGGAATGACCCGTACCAAGAGACCCAGTACTTC.

The chain has TRBV4-1 and TRBJ1-6; D is uncertain. The CDR3 extends over 14 amino acids. Germline CDR1 and CDR2: MGHRA and YSYEKL. V was pared by 6 bases and J by 8 bases, with 14 bases between. CDR3 nucleotides: TGCGCCAGCAGGACCCCCTCCGGAGATTCACCCCTCCACTTT. Translated, it gives CASRTPSGDSPLHF.

This clonotype was seen at least ten times. The chain employs TRBV20-1 and TRBJ2-1; a weak D match, TRBD1 (7 bases). The V gene lost 0 bases and the J gene lost 16 bases, with 28 bases spanning the gap. Germline V gives CDR1 DFQATT, CDR2 SNEGSKA (reference sequence). There are 16 residues in the CDR3. CDR3 amino acids: CSARDLRDSLFESVFF. CDR3 coding DNA: TGCAGTGCTAGAGATCTGCGGGACAGCCTATTTGAAAGTGTTTTCTTC.

The V gene is TRBV2, the J gene TRBJ1-5, with a possible D match to TRBD1 (5 bases). Per germline, CDR1 SNHLY and CDR2 FYNNEI. This CDR3 is 13 amino acids long. V lost 4 bases, J lost 4 bases, and 8 bases lay in between. CDR3 sequence reads: CASSVAGNQPQHF. In DNA form, the CDR3 reads TGTGCCAGCAGTGTGGCAGGGAATCAGCCCCAGCATTTT.

This chain joins TRBV5-4 and TRBJ2-7, with a tentative D call TRBD2 (5 bases). V lost 1 base to trimming and J lost 2 bases, with 16 bases between them. From germline, CDR1 is SGHNT and CDR2 YYREEE (reference sequence). There are 16 residues in the CDR3. As DNA, the CDR3 is TGTGCCAGCAGCTTGACCGGGATTACGACCCCCTACGAGCAGTACTTC. This codes for CASSLTGITTPYEQYF.

This clonotype was counted only a few times. This rearrangement joins TRBV6-5 to TRBJ2-3; 7 bases are a match to TRBD2. V dropped 6 bases and J dropped 4; count of bases not matched to a gene: 16. Germline lookup yields CDR1 MNHEY and CDR2 SVGAGI. This CDR3 is built from 17 residues. CDR3 sequence (DNA): TGTGCCAGCAGCCAGACTAGCCGCCGGGAATTGCCAGATACGCAGTATTTT. Amino acids: CASSQTSRRELPDTQYF.

The table lists this clonotype with a few counts. The rearrangement links TRBV6-2 or TRBV6-3 to TRBJ2-7, with no clear D. Germline lookup yields CDR1 MNHEY and CDR2 SVGEGT. V was clipped by 3 bases and J by 3 bases, with 6 bases between them. CDR3 length: 12 residues. This CDR3 is CASSYPRYEQYF. CDR3 nucleotides: TGTGCCAGCAGTTATCCCCGCTACGAGCAGTACTTC.

This clonotype turned up a few times. The CDR3 DNA sequence: TGTGCCAGCAGTGAGTTTGGGACAGGTTTCAATCAGCCCCAGCATTTT. Protein product: CASSEFGTGFNQPQHF. The genes are TRBV2 and TRBJ1-5; 8 bases align to TRBD1. The CDR3 length is 16 residues. Germline V gene data show CDR1 as SNHLY and CDR2 as FYNNEI. The ends lost 3 bases at V and 3 bases at J; junction bases unmatched: 7. The whole variable domain, filled in from reference TRBV2 and TRBJ1-5, reads EPEVTQTPSHQVTQMGQEVILRCVPISNHLYFYWYRQILGQKVEFLVSFYNNEISEKSEIFDDQFSVERPDGSNFTLKIRSTKLEDSAMYFCASSEFGTGFNQPQHFGDGTRLSIL.

This clonotype was counted only a few times. The V and J genes are TRBV5-1 and TRBJ2-2, with 7 bases matching TRBD1. CDR1 and CDR2 from the germline V gene are SGHRS and YFSETQ. The ends lost 0 bases at V and 5 bases at J; junction bases unmatched: 7. The CDR3 has 16 residues. The CDR3 spells CASSLERGLGTGELFF. CDR3 DNA: TGCGCCAGCAGCTTGGAGAGGGGGCTCGGGACCGGGGAGCTGTTTTTT.

The chain joins TRBV6-5 to TRBJ2-5; D is unresolved. The CDR3 sequence is 12 residues long. Germline assignment: CDR1 MNHEY and CDR2 SVGAGI. V was trimmed by 6 bases and J by 2 bases, leaving 7 bases between them. The DNA for the CDR3 is TGTGCCAGCAGAAACAGACAAGAGACCCAGTACTTC. It encodes CASRNRQETQYF.

This clonotype turned up a few times. The chain recombines TRBV20-1 with TRBJ2-7; 10 nucleotides agree with TRBD1. Looked up from germline, CDR1 is DFQATT and CDR2 is SNEGSKA (reference sequence). The CDR3 length is 15 residues. The V segment lost 6 bases and the J segment 5 bases; nucleotides outside the gene matches: 13. This CDR3 reads CSASTGTGDSNEQYF. The CDR3 nucleotides read TGCAGTGCAAGTACCGGGACAGGGGACTCAAACGAGCAGTACTTC.

This clonotype was seen a handful of times. The rearrangement joins TRBV12-3 or TRBV12-4 to TRBJ2-3; 8 positions match TRBD1. The ends lost 5 bases at V and 2 bases at J; junction bases unmatched: 6. The CDR3 sequence is 15 residues long. The CDR3 DNA sequence: TGTGCCAGCAGTCAGGGCAGGGGGCTCACAGATACGCAGTATTTT. Residues: CASSQGRGLTDTQYF.

The chain recombines TRBV19 with TRBJ2-7; tentative D call: TRBD1 (5 bases). CDR1 is LNHDA and CDR2 is SQIVND in the germline V gene (reference sequence). Trimming pared 2 bases from V and 4 bases from J, leaving 9 bases between. The CDR3 is 13 amino acids. This CDR3 is CASSIRQGYEQYF. The CDR3 DNA reads as TGTGCCAGTAGTATACGGCAGGGTTACGAGCAGTACTTC.

This clonotype has more than one count but fewer than ten. The chain has TRBV20-1 and TRBJ2-1; TRBD2 agrees at 10 bases. The J segment lost 0 bases and the V segment lost 3 bases, leaving 14 bases of the junction unmatched. This CDR3 comprises 19 residues. Germline lookup yields CDR1 DFQATT and CDR2 SNEGSKA (reference sequence). Here the CDR3 reads CSARGLGLAGESSYNEQFF. CDR3 sequence (DNA): TGCAGTGCTAGGGGACTCGGCCTAGCGGGAGAGAGCTCCTACAATGAGCAGTTCTTC.

This clonotype was seen only a few times. V is TRBV7-3 and J is TRBJ2-1; D possibly corresponds to TRBD2 (6 bases). The CDR3 sequence is 14 residues long. Between the trimmed V and J ends, which lost 5 bases and 6 bases, there was a span of 14 bases. In germline, CDR1 is SGHTA, CDR2 FQGTGA. CDR3 residues: CASSPSRLVNEQFF. The CDR3, as DNA: TGTGCCAGCAGCCCATCCCGACTAGTCAATGAGCAGTTCTTC.

This clonotype turned up a few times. The chain employs TRBV7-8 and TRBJ1-5, with a weak D call TRBD1 (5 bases). The CDR3 totals 15 residues. Germline loops: CDR1 SGHVS, CDR2 FQNEAQ. Trimming cost V 3 bases and J 4 bases, with 13 bases left between them. The CDR3 spells CASSFGGQGNQPQHF. The CDR3 nucleotides are TGTGCCAGCAGCTTCGGCGGGCAGGGAAATCAGCCCCAGCATTTT.

The sample holds a few counts of this clonotype. V gene TRBV7-9 combines with J gene TRBJ1-2, with D possibly TRBD1 on 5 matching bases. Trimming took off 3 bases at V and 5 bases at J, with 7 bases between the two ends. Germline-derived CDR1 and CDR2 are SEHNR and FQNEAQ (reference sequence). The CDR3 has 12 amino acids. CDR3 region: CASSFGTYGYTF. The CDR3 bases are TGTGCCAGCAGCTTCGGGACGTATGGCTACACCTTC.

This clonotype has only a few counts. The chain carries TRBV11-2 and TRBJ2-2, with D unresolved. The V gene lost 7 bases and the J gene lost 5 bases, with 8 bases spanning the gap. CDR1 is SGHAT and CDR2 is FQNNGV in the germline V gene. This CDR3 contains 12 residues. CDR3 residues: CASTLVTGELFF. Written as DNA, the CDR3 is TGTGCCAGCACCCTCGTGACCGGGGAGCTGTTTTTT.

This chain uses TRBV6-1 with TRBJ1-1, with 7 bases lining up with TRBD1. CDR3 length equals 14 residues. Trimming at V came to 6 bases and at J to 7 bases, leaving 11 bases not matched to a gene. CDR1 MNHNS and CDR2 SASEGT come from the germline V gene. The CDR3 DNA reads as TGTGCCAGCAGCCCCCGTCAGGGGGATGATGAAGCTTTCTTT. Translating gives CASSPRQGDDEAFF.